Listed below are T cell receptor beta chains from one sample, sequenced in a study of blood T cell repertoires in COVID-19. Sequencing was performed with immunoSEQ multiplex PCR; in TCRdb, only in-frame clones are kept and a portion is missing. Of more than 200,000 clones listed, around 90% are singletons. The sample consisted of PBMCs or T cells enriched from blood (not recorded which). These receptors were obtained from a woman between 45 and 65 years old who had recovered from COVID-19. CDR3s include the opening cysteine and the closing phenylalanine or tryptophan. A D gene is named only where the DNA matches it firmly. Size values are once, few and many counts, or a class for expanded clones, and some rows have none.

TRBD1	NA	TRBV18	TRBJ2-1	TGTGCCAGCTCATCCCGGGACAGGAGCTACAATGAGCAGTTCTTC	CASSSRDRSYNEQFF
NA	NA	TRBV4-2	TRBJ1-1	TGTGCCAGCAGTTCTGACAAGAACACTGAAGCTTTCTTT	CASSSDKNTEAFF
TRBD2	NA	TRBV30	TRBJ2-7	TGTGCCTGGAGGACCGGGAGGTACGAGCAGTACTTC	CAWRTGRYEQYF
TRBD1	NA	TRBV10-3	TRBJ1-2	TGTGCCATCAGTGTGGGGACAGGGGGCGTTTCGGGCTACACCTTC	CAISVGTGGVSGYTF
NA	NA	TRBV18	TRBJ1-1	TGTGCCAGCTCACCCCAACAAGGGGCGAACACTGAAGCTTTCTTT	CASSPQQGANTEAFF
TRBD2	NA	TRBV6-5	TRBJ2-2	TGTGCCAGCAACTCAGCGGGAGCGGCCGGGGAGCTGTTTTTT	CASNSAGAAGELFF
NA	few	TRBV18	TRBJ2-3	TGTGCCAGCTTCCTCCCGGGAGATACGCAGTATTTT	CASFLPGDTQYF
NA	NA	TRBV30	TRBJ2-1	TGTGCCAGCCGGGGACACGTCTACAATGAGCAGTTCTTC	CASRGHVYNEQFF
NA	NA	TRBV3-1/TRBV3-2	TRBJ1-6	TGTGCCAGCAGCCAAAAAGTACACAGGGCCGGATCACCCCTCCACTTT	CASSQKVHRAGSPLHF
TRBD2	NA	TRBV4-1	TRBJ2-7	TGCGCCAGCAGCCTCCAGCTAGCGGGAGCCTACGAGCAGTACTTC	CASSLQLAGAYEQYF
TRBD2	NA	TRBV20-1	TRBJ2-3	TGCAGTGCTAGTTTCGGGGGGTACCTCAGCACAGATACGCAGTATTTT	CSASFGGYLSTDTQYF
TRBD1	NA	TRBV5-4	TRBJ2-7	TGTGCCAGCAGCTCTAAACAGGGGAACGAGCAGTACTTC	CASSSKQGNEQYF